This T cell receptor beta chain was profiled in a study of technical replicates of blood from a handful of donors. CDR1 and CDR2 (germline): KGHSY, FQNENV. The CDR3 is 14 amino acids. Trimming removed 0 bases at V and 4 bases at J, with 7 bases between. Profiled with immunoSEQ multiplex PCR; TCRdb holds only in-frame clones, not every one. In the table there are 67,000 or so clones, 80% to 95% of which are singletons. The chain combines TRBV16 with TRBJ1-5, with D hard to call. This clonotype was obtained from a human donor in good health. Source material: T cells isolated from PBMCs. The CDR3 DNA follows: TGTGCCAGCAGCCAATCATCGGGGAATCAGCCCCAGCATTTT. As protein: CASSQSSGNQPQHF. The full variable domain, with the rest looked up from reference TRBV16 and TRBJ1-5, is GEEVAQTPKHLVRGEGQKAKLYCAPIKGHSYVFWYQQVLKNEFKFLISFQNENVFDETGMPKERFSAKCLPNSPCSLEIQATKLEDSAVYFCASSQSSGNQPQHFGDGTRLSIL.